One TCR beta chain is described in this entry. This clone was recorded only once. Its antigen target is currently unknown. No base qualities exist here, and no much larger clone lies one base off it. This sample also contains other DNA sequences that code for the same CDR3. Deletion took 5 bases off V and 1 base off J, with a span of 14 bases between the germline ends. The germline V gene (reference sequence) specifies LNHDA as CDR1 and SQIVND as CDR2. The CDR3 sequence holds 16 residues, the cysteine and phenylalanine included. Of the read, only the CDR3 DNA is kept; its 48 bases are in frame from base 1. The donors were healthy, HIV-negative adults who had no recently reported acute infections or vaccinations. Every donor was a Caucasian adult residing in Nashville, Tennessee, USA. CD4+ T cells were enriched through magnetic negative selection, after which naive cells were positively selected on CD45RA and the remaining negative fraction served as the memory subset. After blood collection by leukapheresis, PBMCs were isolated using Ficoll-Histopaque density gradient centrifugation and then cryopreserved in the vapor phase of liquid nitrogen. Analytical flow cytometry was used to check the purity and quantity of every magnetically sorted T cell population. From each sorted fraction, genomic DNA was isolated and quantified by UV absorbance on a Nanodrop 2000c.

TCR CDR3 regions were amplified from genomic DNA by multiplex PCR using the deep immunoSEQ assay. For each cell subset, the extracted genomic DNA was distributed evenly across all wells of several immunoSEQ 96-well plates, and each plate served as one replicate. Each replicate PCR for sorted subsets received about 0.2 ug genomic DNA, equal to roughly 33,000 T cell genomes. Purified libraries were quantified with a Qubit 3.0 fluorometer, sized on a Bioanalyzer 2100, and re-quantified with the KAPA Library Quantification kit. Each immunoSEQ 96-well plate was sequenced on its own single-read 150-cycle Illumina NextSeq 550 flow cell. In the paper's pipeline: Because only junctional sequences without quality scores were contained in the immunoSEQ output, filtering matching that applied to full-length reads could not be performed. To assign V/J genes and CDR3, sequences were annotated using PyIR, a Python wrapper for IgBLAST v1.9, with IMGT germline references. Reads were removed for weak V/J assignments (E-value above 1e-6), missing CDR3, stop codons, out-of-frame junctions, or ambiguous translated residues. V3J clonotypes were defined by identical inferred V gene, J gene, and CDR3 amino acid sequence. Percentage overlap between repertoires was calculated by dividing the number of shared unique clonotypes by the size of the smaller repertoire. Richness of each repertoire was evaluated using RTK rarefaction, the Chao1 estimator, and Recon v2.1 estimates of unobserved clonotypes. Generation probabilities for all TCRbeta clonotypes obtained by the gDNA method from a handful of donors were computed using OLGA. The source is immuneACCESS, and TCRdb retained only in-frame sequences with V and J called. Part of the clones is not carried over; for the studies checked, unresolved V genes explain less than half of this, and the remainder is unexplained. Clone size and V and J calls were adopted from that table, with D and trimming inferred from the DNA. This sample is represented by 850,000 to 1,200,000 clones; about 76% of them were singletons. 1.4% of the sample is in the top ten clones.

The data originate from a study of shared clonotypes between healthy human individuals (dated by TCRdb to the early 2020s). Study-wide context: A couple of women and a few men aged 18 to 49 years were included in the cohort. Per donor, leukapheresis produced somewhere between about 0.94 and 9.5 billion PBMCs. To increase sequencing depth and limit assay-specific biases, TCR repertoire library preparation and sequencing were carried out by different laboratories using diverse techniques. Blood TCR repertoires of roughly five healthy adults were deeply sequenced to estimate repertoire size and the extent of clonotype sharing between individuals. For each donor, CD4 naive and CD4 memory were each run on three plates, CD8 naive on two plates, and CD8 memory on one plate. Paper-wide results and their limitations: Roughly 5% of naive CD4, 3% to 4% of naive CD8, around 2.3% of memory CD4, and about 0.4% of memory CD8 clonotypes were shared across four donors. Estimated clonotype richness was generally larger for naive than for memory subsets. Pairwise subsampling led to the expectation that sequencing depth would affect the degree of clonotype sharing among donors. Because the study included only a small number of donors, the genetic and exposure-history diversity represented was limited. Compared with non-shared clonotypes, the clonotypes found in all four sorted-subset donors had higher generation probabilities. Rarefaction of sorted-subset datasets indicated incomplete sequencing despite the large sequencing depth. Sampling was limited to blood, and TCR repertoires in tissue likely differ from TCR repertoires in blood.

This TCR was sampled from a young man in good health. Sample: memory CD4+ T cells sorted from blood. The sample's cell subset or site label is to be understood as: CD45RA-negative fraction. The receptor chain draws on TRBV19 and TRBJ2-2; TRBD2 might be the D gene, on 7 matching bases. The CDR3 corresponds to CASSPRGLLNTGELFF. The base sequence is TGTGCCAGTAGTCCCAGGGGACTACTGAACACCGGGGAGCTGTTTTTT. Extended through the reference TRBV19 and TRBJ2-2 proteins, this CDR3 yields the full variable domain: DGGITQSPKYLFRKEGQNVTLSCEQNLNHDAMYWYRQDPGQGLRLIYYSQIVNDFQKGDIAEGYSVSREKKESFPLTVTSAQKNPTAFYLCASSPRGLLNTGELFFGEGSRLTVL.